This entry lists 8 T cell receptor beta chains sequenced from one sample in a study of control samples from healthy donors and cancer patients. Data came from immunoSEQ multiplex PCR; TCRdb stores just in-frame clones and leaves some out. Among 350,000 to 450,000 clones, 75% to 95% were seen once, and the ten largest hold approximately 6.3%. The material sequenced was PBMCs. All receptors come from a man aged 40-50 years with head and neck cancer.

This CDR3 reads CASSFWDTQYF. CDR3 in DNA: TGTGCCAGCAGTTTCTGGGATACGCAGTATTTT. This chain uses TRBV6-5 with TRBJ2-3; D is ambiguous. The germline V gene has CDR1 MNHEY and CDR2 SVGAGI. The CDR3 spans 11 residues. Trimming removed 4 bases from V and 6 bases from J, with 5 bases in between.

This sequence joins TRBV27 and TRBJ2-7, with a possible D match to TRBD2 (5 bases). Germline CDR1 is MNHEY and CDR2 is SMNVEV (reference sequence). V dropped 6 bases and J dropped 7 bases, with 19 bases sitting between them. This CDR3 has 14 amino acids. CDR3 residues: CASSPLGMPGEQYF. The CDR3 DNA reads TGTGCCAGCAGCCCACTAGGGATGCCGGGGGAGCAGTACTTC.

Here the CDR3 DNA reads TGTGCCAGCAGTTATCAGCAGGGAGCCCAGCCCCAGCATTTT. Encoded protein: CASSYQQGAQPQHF. The J gene is TRBJ1-5, the V gene TRBV6-6; a possible D gene is TRBD1 (5 bases). There are 14 residues in the CDR3. Germline CDR1 is MNHNY and CDR2 is SVGAGI (reference sequence). The V gene lost 3 bases and the J gene lost 7 bases, with 13 bases spanning the gap.

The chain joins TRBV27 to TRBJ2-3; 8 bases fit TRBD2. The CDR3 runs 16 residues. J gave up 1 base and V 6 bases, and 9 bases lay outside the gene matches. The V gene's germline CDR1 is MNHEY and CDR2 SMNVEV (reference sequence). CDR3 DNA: TGTGCCAGCAGGGGCATTAGCGGGGACGGCACAGATACGCAGTATTTT. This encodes CASRGISGDGTDTQYF.

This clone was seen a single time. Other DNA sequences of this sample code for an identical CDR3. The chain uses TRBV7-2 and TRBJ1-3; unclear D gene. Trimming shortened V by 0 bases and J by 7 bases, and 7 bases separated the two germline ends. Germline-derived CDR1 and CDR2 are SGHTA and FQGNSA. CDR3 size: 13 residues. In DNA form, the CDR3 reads TGTGCCAGCAGCTTAGCCCCCGGCAACACCATATATTTT. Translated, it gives CASSLAPGNTIYF. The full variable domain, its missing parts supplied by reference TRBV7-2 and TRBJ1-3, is GAGVSQSPSNKVTEKGKDVELRCDPISGHTALYWYRQSLGQGLEFLIYFQGNSAPDKSGLPSDRFSAERTGGSVSTLTIQRTQQEDSAVYLCASSLAPGNTIYFGEGSWLTVV.

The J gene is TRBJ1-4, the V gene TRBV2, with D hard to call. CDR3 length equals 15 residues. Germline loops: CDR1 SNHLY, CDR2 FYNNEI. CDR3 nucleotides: TGTGCTCCCCCCCAACCGGGATTTGCTAATGAAAAACTGTTTTTT. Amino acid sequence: CAPPQPGFANEKLFF.

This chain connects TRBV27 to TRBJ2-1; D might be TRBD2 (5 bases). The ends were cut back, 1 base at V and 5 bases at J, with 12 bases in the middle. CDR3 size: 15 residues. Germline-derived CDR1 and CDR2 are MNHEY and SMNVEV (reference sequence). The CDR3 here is CASSLFAGIHNEQFF. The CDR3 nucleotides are TGTGCCAGCAGTTTATTTGCGGGTATCCACAATGAGCAGTTCTTC.

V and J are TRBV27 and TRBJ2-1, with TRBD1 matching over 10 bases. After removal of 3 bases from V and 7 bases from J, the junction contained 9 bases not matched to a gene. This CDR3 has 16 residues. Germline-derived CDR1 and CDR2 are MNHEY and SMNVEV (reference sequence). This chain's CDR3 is CASSFRRQGASNEQFF. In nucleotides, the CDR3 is TGTGCCAGCAGTTTCCGCCGACAGGGGGCGAGTAATGAGCAGTTCTTC.